The clone carrying this T cell receptor (beta chain) was counted at least ten times. Its antigen is currently unknown. The data derive from a study of regulatory T cells in long-lasting Graves disease. Study-level points and caveats: Persistent disease was associated with favored TRBV28 usage and with favored use of TRBJ1-2 and TRBJ2-5. The analysis examined peripheral blood only and excluded thyroid tissue. Patients whose Graves' disease persisted exhibited lower TCR diversity than those newly diagnosed.

CDR3 length: 17 residues. Trimming shortened V by 7 bases and J by 4 bases, and 25 bases separated the two germline ends. Indicated time point: newly diagnosed GD, antithyroid drugs for less than 3 months. Extracted RNA from PBMCs served as the source of the TCR library. Combining iRepertoire HTBI primers with Arm-PCR of CDR3 regions, the authors built TCR beta libraries. A single record per CDR3 protein comes from TCRdb applying MiXCR to the multiplex PCR reads. Of about 310,000 distinct CDR3 sequences listed, 15% to 20% are singletons. This TCR came from a female donor with Graves disease. Sequences were derived from peripheral blood mononuclear cells (PBMCs), sampled at new diagnosis, from a patient treated with antithyroid drugs. This chain connects TRBV12-3 or TRBV12-4 to TRBJ1-1; D uncertain. CDR3 sequence reads: CASTPKGEGGWVTEAFF. The CDR3 nucleotides read TGTGCCAGCACCCCGAAGGGAGAGGGCGGATGGGTCACTGAAGCTTTCTTT.